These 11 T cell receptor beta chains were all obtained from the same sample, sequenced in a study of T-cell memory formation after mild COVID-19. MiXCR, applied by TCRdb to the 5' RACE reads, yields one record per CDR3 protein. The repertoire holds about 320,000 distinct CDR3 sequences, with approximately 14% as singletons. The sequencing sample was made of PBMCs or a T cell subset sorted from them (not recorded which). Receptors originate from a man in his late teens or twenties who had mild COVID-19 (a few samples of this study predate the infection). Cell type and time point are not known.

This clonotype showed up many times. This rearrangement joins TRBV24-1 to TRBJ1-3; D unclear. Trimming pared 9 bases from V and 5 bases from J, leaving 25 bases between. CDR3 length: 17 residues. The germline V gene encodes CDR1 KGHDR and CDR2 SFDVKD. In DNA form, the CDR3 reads TGTGCCACCCCCGGCCGCGTTGCGACGCTCTGGAGAAACACCATATATTTT. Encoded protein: CATPGRVATLWRNTIYF.

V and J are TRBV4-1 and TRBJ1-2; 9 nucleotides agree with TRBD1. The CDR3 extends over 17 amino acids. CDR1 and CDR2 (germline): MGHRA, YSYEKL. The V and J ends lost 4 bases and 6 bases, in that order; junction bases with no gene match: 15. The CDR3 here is CASSRPGRTGGANGYTF. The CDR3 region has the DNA TGCGCCAGCAGCCGTCCCGGCCGAACAGGGGGCGCAAATGGCTACACCTTC.

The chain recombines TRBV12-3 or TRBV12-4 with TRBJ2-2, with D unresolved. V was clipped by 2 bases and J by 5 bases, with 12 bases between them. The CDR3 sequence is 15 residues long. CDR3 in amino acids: CASSLLYPGTGELFF. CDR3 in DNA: TGTGCCAGCAGTTTATTGTATCCAGGAACCGGGGAGCTGTTTTTT.

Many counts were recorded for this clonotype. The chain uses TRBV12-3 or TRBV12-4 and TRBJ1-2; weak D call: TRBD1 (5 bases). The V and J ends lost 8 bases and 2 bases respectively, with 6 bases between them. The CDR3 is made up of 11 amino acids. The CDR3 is CASGQNYGYTF. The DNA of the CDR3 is TGTGCCAGCGGACAAAACTATGGCTACACCTTC.

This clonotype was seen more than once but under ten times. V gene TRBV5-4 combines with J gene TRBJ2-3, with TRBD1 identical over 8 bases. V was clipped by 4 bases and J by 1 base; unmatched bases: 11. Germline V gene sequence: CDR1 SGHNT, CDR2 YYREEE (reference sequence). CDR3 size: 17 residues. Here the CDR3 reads CASSKGQGGRGTDTQYF. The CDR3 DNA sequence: TGTGCCAGCAGCAAAGGACAGGGAGGCCGTGGCACAGATACGCAGTATTTT.

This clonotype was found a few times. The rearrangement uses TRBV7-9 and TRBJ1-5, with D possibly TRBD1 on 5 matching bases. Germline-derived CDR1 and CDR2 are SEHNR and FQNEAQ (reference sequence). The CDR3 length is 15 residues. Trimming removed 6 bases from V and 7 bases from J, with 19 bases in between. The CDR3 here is CASSQGEALDQPQHF. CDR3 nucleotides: TGTGCCAGCAGTCAGGGCGAGGCCTTAGACCAGCCCCAGCATTTT.

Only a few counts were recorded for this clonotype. CDR3 region: CASSELDRGGYTF. CDR3 DNA sequence: TGTGCCAGCAGTGAGTTAGACAGGGGTGGCTACACCTTC. V gene TRBV25-1 combines with J gene TRBJ1-2; 8 nucleotides align to TRBD1. With V trimmed by 3 bases and J by 7 bases, 4 bases remained unmatched. There are 13 residues in the CDR3. Germline V gene lookup returns CDR1 MGHDK and CDR2 SYGVNS.

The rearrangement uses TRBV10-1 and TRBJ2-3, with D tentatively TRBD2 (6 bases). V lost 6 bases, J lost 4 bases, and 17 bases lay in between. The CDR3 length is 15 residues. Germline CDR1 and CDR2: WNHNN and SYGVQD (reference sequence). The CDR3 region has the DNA TGCGCCAGCAGCCCAGGAGGGGTCCCGCCAGATACGCAGTATTTT. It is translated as CASSPGGVPPDTQYF.

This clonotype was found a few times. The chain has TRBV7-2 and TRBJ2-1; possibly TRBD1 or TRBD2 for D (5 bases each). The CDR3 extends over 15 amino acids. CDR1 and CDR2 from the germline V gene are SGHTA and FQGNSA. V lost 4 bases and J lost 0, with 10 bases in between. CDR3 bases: TGTGCCAGCAGCTGGGGACCAAGCTCCTACAATGAGCAGTTCTTC. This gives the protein CASSWGPSSYNEQFF.

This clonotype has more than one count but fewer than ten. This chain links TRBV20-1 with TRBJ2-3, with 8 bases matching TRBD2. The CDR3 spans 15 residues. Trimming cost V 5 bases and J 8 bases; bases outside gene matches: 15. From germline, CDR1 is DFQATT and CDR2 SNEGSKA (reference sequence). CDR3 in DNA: TGCAGTGCTCCCTCACTAGCGGTGACGGGGGGTACGCAGTATTTT. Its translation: CSAPSLAVTGGTQYF.

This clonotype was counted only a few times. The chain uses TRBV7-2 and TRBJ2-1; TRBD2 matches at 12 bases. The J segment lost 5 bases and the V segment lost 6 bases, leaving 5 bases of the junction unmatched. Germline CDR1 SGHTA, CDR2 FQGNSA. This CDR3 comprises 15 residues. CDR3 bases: TGTGCCAGCAGACCGACTAGCGGGGGACACAATGAGCAGTTCTTC. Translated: CASRPTSGGHNEQFF.